Below are 8 T cell receptor beta chains sequenced from a single sample in a study of T cells after yellow fever vaccination. TCRdb analysed the 5' RACE reads with MiXCR anew, one entry per CDR3 protein. The sample shows roughly 120,000 distinct CDR3 sequences, more than 6.5% of them seen only once. Sequenced here: CD4+ T cells sorted from PBMCs, sampled about 10 days after the first yellow fever vaccination. These receptor sequences come from a man aged 18 to 30 who received the YFV17D yellow fever vaccine.

This clonotype was recorded once. This clone may be a read error of a much larger clone one base away. J is TRBJ2-7 and V is TRBV6-1; 11 nucleotides match TRBD2. V shed 7 bases, J shed 2 bases, and the junction held 7 bases outside the gene matches. CDR1 MNHNS and CDR2 SASEGT come from the germline V gene. CDR3 length: 15 amino acids. The CDR3 sequence: CASTRLAGSAYEQYV. CDR3 nucleotide sequence: TGTGCCAGCACTAGACTAGCGGGGTCGGCCTACGAGCAGTACGTC.

At least ten counts were recorded for this clonotype. This chain uses TRBV6-2 or TRBV6-3 with TRBJ2-7; D may be TRBD1 (8 bases). Germline CDR1 MNHEY, CDR2 SVGEGT. The germline V and J ends were trimmed by 4 bases and 2 bases, with 15 bases remaining between them. CDR3 length: 15 amino acids. CDR3: CASSFGQGGTYEQYF. For the CDR3, the DNA is TGTGCCAGCAGTTTCGGACAGGGAGGGACCTACGAGCAGTACTTC.

This clonotype was recorded many times. The rearrangement links TRBV20-1 to TRBJ1-1; D is unclear. CDR1 and CDR2 from the germline V gene are DFQATT and SNEGSKA (reference sequence). This CDR3 contains 12 residues. V was trimmed by 5 bases and J by 5 bases, leaving 12 bases between them. DNA of the CDR3: TGCAGTGCTCGAAGGGTGGGGACTGAAGCTTTCTTT. Its protein is CSARRVGTEAFF.

Ten or more counts support this clonotype. V gene TRBV7-9 combines with J gene TRBJ2-7, with 8 bases identical to TRBD1. In germline, CDR1 is SEHNR, CDR2 FQNEAQ (reference sequence). This CDR3 region has 15 residues. V was pared by 5 bases and J by 2 bases, with 8 bases of the junction left unmatched. The CDR3 reads CASSVPGQAPYEQYF. The CDR3 DNA sequence: TGTGCCAGCAGCGTCCCGGGACAGGCTCCCTACGAGCAGTACTTC.

Many counts were recorded for this clonotype. This chain connects TRBV18 to TRBJ1-2, with D perhaps TRBD1 (5 bases). The germline CDR1 and CDR2 sequences are KGHSH and LQKENI. The CDR3 length is 15 residues. Trimming left V 6 bases short and J 4 bases short, with 18 bases between. DNA for the CDR3: TGTGCCAGCTCCCGGTCCCGGGACGGATCCTATGGCTACACCTTC. Translation: CASSRSRDGSYGYTF.

This clonotype has ten or more counts. The chain carries TRBV5-4 and TRBJ2-7, with TRBD1 matching 9 bases. Germline V gene sequence: CDR1 SGHNT, CDR2 YYREEE (reference sequence). Trimming cost V 4 bases and J 4 bases; bases outside gene matches: 9. The CDR3 is made up of 15 amino acids. The CDR3 here is CASSLPGTGTYEQYF. The CDR3 DNA reads as TGTGCCAGCAGCCTACCTGGGACAGGGACATACGAGCAGTACTTC.

This clonotype was seen many times. This rearrangement joins TRBV7-2 to TRBJ1-1; no firm D call. The germline V and J ends were trimmed by 1 base and 5 bases, with 14 bases remaining between them. Germline CDR1 reads SGHTA; CDR2 reads FQGNSA. The CDR3 has 15 residues. The CDR3: CASSLVSQIGTEAFF. The CDR3 nucleotides read TGTGCCAGCAGCTTAGTGTCCCAAATTGGGACTGAAGCTTTCTTT.

This clonotype was seen ten or more times. The rearrangement joins TRBV7-2 to TRBJ1-5; a possible D gene is TRBD1 (6 bases). Germline values: CDR1 SGHTA, CDR2 FQGNSA. V was trimmed by 2 bases and J by 1 base, leaving 9 bases between them. The CDR3 totals 15 residues. The CDR3 loop reads CASSLFGTSNQPQHF. For the CDR3, the DNA is TGTGCCAGCAGCTTATTCGGGACAAGCAATCAGCCCCAGCATTTT.